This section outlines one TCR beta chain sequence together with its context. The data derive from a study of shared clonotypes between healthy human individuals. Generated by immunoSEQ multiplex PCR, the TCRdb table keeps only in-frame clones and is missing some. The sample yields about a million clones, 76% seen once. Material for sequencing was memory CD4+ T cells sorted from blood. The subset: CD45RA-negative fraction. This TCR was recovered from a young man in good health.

As DNA, the CDR3 is TGTGCCAGCAGTTTGTCGTACCTTAATTCACCCCTCCACTTT. It specifies CASSLSYLNSPLHF. The chain recombines TRBV28 with TRBJ1-6; D gene ambiguous. V lost 3 bases, J lost 6 bases, and 9 bases lay in between. The CDR3 is 14 amino acids. Germline V CDR1 and CDR2: MDHEN, SYDVKM.